The clone carrying this TCR beta chain came up once. This entry belongs to a study of blood T cell repertoires in COVID-19. Study context: Sites across the United States, Italy and Spain contributed samples from acute and convalescent COVID-19. Sources were T cells, B-cell-depleted T cells, or PBMCs; the material itself was cDNA or gDNA.

Sequencing was performed with immunoSEQ multiplex PCR; in TCRdb, only in-frame clones are kept and a portion is missing. The sample consists of around 70,000 clones, 82% of them appearing once. In germline, CDR1 is MNHEY, CDR2 SVGAGI. The CDR3 extends over 13 amino acids. The ends lost 6 bases at V and 5 bases at J; junction bases unmatched: 5. This receptor was identified in a man between 60 and 75 years old with acute or convalescent COVID-19. This chain joins TRBV6-5 and TRBJ2-5, with 8 bases matching TRBD1. Sample: peripheral blood. The CDR3 nucleotides read TGTGCCAGCAGCCAGGGGGCGTTGGAGACCCAGTACTTC. This encodes CASSQGALETQYF.